This T cell receptor (beta chain) was sequenced during a study of T cell repertoires in cytomegalovirus infection. Overall study: Indicated by public TCR beta signatures were CMV infection and matching HLA type. Whole-study results and caveats: Ex vivo responses were dominated by HLA-C-restricted CMV-specific TCR beta clonotypes. Summed frequency of public TCR beta families distinguished CMV carriers with the relevant HLA.

The sample holds a few counts of this clonotype. Its specificity is not known. Germline CDR1 is MNHEY and CDR2 is SVGEGT. The CDR3 loop spans 13 amino acids. The ends were cut back, 7 bases at V and 3 bases at J, with 12 bases in the middle. Using its own MiXCR run on the reads, TCRdb lists one record per CDR3 protein. In the table there are about 260,000 distinct CDR3 sequences, roughly 10% of which are singletons. Sequences were obtained from PBMCs. This chain links TRBV6-2 or TRBV6-3 with TRBJ1-1; D uncertain. The source is a human donor in good health (CMV status not recorded). Some clones in this sample may be carry-over from other donors' samples. Written as DNA, the CDR3 is TGTGCCAGCACCATGTGGGGTTACACTGAAGCTTTCTTT. Its protein is CASTMWGYTEAFF.